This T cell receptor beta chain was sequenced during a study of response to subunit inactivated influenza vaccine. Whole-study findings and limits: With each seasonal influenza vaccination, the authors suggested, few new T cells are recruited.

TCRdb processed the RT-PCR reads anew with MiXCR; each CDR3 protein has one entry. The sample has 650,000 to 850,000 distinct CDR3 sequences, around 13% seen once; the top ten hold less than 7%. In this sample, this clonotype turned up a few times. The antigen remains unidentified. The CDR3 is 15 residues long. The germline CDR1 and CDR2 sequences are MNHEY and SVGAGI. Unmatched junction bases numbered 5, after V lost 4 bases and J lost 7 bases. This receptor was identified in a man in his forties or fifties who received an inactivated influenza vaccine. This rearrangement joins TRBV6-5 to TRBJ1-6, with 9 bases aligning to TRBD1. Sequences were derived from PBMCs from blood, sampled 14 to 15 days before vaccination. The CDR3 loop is CASSSLDRGNSPLHF. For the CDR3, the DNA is TGTGCCAGCAGTTCCCTCGACAGGGGGAATTCACCCCTCCACTTT.